This TCR beta chain came from a study of response to subunit inactivated influenza vaccine. General observations from the study: Authors suggested seasonal influenza vaccinations each recruit few new T cells.

One entry per CDR3 protein, called by TCRdb with MiXCR from the RT-PCR reads. The table shows about 570,000 distinct CDR3 sequences, with over 9% occurring only once. This clonotype was recorded at least ten times. Its antigen is undetermined. This CDR3 has 14 amino acids. V gave up 7 bases and J gave up 0 bases; unmatched junction bases: 6. The germline V gene has CDR1 SGHTA and CDR2 FQGNSA. A further study also used this sample, focusing on T cells expressing NK-cell markers. This second report adds: cDNA encoding TCR beta was synthesized via 5'RACE template switching incorporating UMIs. The leading position in the CD3+CD56-NKG2C+ fraction of several donors also went to these clonotypes.

The chain combines TRBV7-2 with TRBJ2-7; TRBD1 matches at 7 bases. This specimen consisted of PBMCs from blood, obtained on the day of vaccination. This TCR was sampled from a man aged 45-65 years who received an inactivated influenza vaccine. The CDR3 here is CASKKDRLSYEQYF. The CDR3 coding sequence is TGTGCCAGCAAAAAGGACAGGCTCTCCTACGAGCAGTACTTC.